The 21 T cell receptor beta chains in this list originate from one sample, sequenced in a study of shared T cell receptors in the human thymus. TCRdb keeps only in-frame clones here, not all; method: immunoSEQ multiplex PCR. This table has roughly 700,000 clones, 88% appearing once. These data were likewise used in another study, on human thymus T cells.

The specimen was thymocytes. These receptors came from a boy younger than two with a congenital heart defect.

This clone was detected only a few times. The genes are TRBV5-6 and TRBJ1-3; D is possibly TRBD1 (5 bases). Trimming stripped 4 bases from V and 6 bases from J, with 11 bases between. Germline CDR1 is SGHDT and CDR2 is YYEEEE. The CDR3 is made up of 13 amino acids. CDR3 DNA sequence: TGTGCCAGCAGCACCGGACACGCAAACACCATATATTTT. Translated, it gives CASSTGHANTIYF.

J is TRBJ2-2 and V is TRBV11-2; tentative D call: TRBD2 (6 bases). There are 15 residues in the CDR3. CDR1 is SGHAT, CDR2 FQNNGV, per germline. V lost 1 base and J 4 bases, leaving 10 bases between the germline ends. This CDR3 is CASSLVAGGTGELFF. CDR3 DNA sequence: TGTGCCAGCAGCTTAGTGGCCGGGGGCACCGGGGAGCTGTTTTTT.

The chain employs TRBV5-6 and TRBJ2-5; perhaps TRBD2 as D (7 bases). Near its end, the DNA agrees better with TRBJ2-7, so the J call may be wrong. The germline V gene encodes CDR1 SGHDT and CDR2 YYEEEE. CDR3 length equals 15 residues. CDR3 in amino acids: CASSRPGGGAYEQYF. The CDR3 nucleotides read TGTGCCAGCAGCAGACCTGGGGGGGGCGCGTACGAGCAGTACTTC.

This sequence joins TRBV19 and TRBJ1-4; D is unresolved. The germline gives CDR1 LNHDA, CDR2 SQIVND (reference sequence). V shed 3 bases and J shed 6 bases, with 20 bases lying between them. CDR3 length: 17 residues. The CDR3 sequence: CASSMPQRGGQYEKLFF. The CDR3 bases are TGTGCCAGTAGTATGCCCCAGCGGGGTGGGCAATATGAAAAACTGTTTTTT.

This rearrangement joins TRBV7-2 to TRBJ1-2, with 7 bases matching TRBD1. The CDR3 contains 16 residues. Trimming at V came to 3 bases and at J to 0 bases, leaving 7 bases not matched to a gene. The germline V gene encodes CDR1 SGHTA and CDR2 FQGNSA. The CDR3 spells CASSFNRDRANYGYTF. CDR3 sequence (DNA): TGTGCCAGCAGCTTCAACCGGGACAGAGCTAACTATGGCTACACCTTC.

This clone was seen once. The gene calls are TRBV29-1 and TRBJ2-3; the D is unclear. V lost 3 bases, J lost 0 bases, and 10 bases lay in between. Germline-derived CDR1 and CDR2 are SQVTM and ANQGSEA. The CDR3 consists of 14 residues. This CDR3 reads CSVDRSPSTDTQYF. In DNA form, the CDR3 reads TGCAGCGTTGACCGGTCCCCCAGCACAGATACGCAGTATTTT.

The rearrangement uses TRBV5-8 and TRBJ2-1; D unclear. Trimming took off 0 bases at V and 3 bases at J, with 13 bases between the two ends. In germline, CDR1 is SGHTS, CDR2 YDEGEE. CDR3 length: 16 amino acids. This CDR3 is CASSLAESNHYNEQFF. CDR3 DNA sequence: TGTGCCAGCAGCTTGGCGGAGTCTAATCACTACAATGAGCAGTTCTTC.

V gene TRBV29-1 combines with J gene TRBJ2-2, with D unresolved. CDR1 SQVTM and CDR2 ANQGSEA come from the germline V gene. The CDR3 consists of 15 residues. Trimming cost V 0 bases and J 0 bases, with 8 bases left between them. CDR3 in DNA: TGCAGCGTTGAAGATTTCCCCGCGAACACCGGGGAGCTGTTTTTT. Translating gives CSVEDFPANTGELFF.

V and J are TRBV28 and TRBJ1-3, with 7 bases aligning to TRBD1. This CDR3 spans 20 amino acids. The V and J ends lost 6 bases and 0 bases, in that order; junction bases with no gene match: 20. Per germline, CDR1 MDHEN and CDR2 SYDVKM. CDR3 nucleotide sequence: TGTGCCAGCAGCCGAAGACATCCCTGGACAGGCTATAGCTCTGGAAACACCATATATTTT. Protein sequence: CASSRRHPWTGYSSGNTIYF.

This chain connects TRBV25-1 to TRBJ2-5; 16 bases fit TRBD2. This CDR3 has 17 residues. CDR1 and CDR2 from the germline V gene are MGHDK and SYGVNS. Germline trimming cut 7 bases from V and 3 bases from J; bases unmatched to any gene: 8. The CDR3 sequence: CASTSGTSGRAKETQYF. DNA for the CDR3: TGTGCCAGCACTTCCGGGACTAGCGGGAGGGCGAAAGAGACCCAGTACTTC.

This chain joins TRBV27 and TRBJ2-3; possible D gene TRBD2, 6 bases. Trimming left V 5 bases short and J 5 bases short, with 17 bases between. This CDR3 is 15 amino acids long. The germline V gene encodes CDR1 MNHEY and CDR2 SMNVEV (reference sequence). CDR3 sequence reads: CASSPPSGAGDTQYF. In nucleotides, the CDR3 is TGTGCCAGCAGTCCCCCGTCGGGAGCTGGAGATACGCAGTATTTT.

The chain joins TRBV4-3 to TRBJ2-3; TRBD1 matches at 9 bases. There are 16 residues in the CDR3. The trim removed 1 base at V and 3 bases at J, leaving 5 bases unmatched. Germline CDR1 is LGHNA and CDR2 is YSLEER. The CDR3 nucleotides are TGCGCCAGCAGCCAAGGGAGACAGGGGGGGACAGATACGCAGTATTTT. The encoded protein is CASSQGRQGGTDTQYF.

This rearrangement joins TRBV28 to TRBJ2-1; 12 bases line up with TRBD2. V dropped 6 bases and J dropped 8; count of bases not matched to a gene: 8. This CDR3 is built from 15 residues. The germline V gene has CDR1 MDHEN and CDR2 SYDVKM. The CDR3 DNA is TGTGCCAGCAGCCAGGGGCTAGCGGGAGGGGATGAGCAGTTCTTC. Translation gives CASSQGLAGGDEQFF.

The J gene is TRBJ2-3, the V gene TRBV7-9; 8 positions match TRBD2. The CDR3 is 15 residues long. The ends lost 5 bases at V and 2 bases at J; junction bases unmatched: 6. Germline V gene lookup returns CDR1 SEHNR and CDR2 FQNEAQ (reference sequence). CDR3 loop: CASSGPGGPTDTQYF. CDR3 bases: TGTGCCAGCAGCGGCCCGGGAGGGCCCACAGATACGCAGTATTTT.

The chain joins TRBV28 to TRBJ2-1; D unclear. From germline, CDR1 is MDHEN and CDR2 SYDVKM. This CDR3 spans 15 amino acids. Deletions cut 3 bases from V and 6 bases from J, with 15 bases between. The CDR3, as DNA: TGTGCCAGCAGTTTCGTTGTAGAGGCGATCAATGAGCAGTTCTTC. Protein sequence: CASSFVVEAINEQFF. The full variable domain, in which reference TRBV28 and TRBJ2-1 provide the parts outside the CDR3, is DVKVTQSSRYLVKRTGEKVFLECVQDMDHENMFWYRQDPGLGLRLIYFSYDVKMKEKGDIPEGYSVSREKKERFSLILESASTNQTSMYLCASSFVVEAINEQFFGPGTRLTVL.

This clone was observed once. V is TRBV5-1 and J is TRBJ1-1; 8 nucleotides align to TRBD1. V trimming: 3 bases; J trimming: 3 bases; junction bases outside the gene matches: 4. Germline V gene data show CDR1 as SGHRS and CDR2 as YFSETQ. The CDR3 has 14 residues. The CDR3 bases are TGCGCCAGCAGCTCGACAGGGGTTGACACTGAAGCTTTCTTT. This encodes CASSSTGVDTEAFF.

The chain carries TRBV7-9 and TRBJ2-1; weak D call: TRBD1 (6 bases). V lost 5 bases, J lost 6 bases, and 14 bases lay in between. The CDR3 has 14 amino acids. CDR1 SEHNR and CDR2 FQNEAQ come from the germline V gene (reference sequence). As DNA, the CDR3 is TGTGCCAGCAGCCCCAGAAAAGGGGGCAATGAGCAGTTCTTC. Protein sequence: CASSPRKGGNEQFF.

The chain links TRBV28 to TRBJ1-2; 7 bases line up with TRBD1. This CDR3 has 14 residues. Germline V gene sequence: CDR1 MDHEN, CDR2 SYDVKM. V shed 5 bases, J shed 8 bases, and the junction held 11 bases outside the gene matches. The CDR3 region is CASSLHGQAVGYTF. CDR3 nucleotides: TGTGCCAGCAGTCTGCATGGACAGGCTGTCGGCTACACCTTC.

V is TRBV5-6 and J is TRBJ2-7; D might be TRBD1 (5 bases). The V end lost 0 bases, the J end lost 3 bases, and 13 bases lay between the germline ends. Germline V gives CDR1 SGHDT, CDR2 YYEEEE. The CDR3 is made up of 15 amino acids. The CDR3 here is CASSLVGYRSYEQYF. The CDR3 DNA is TGTGCCAGCAGCTTGGTCGGATACAGGAGCTACGAGCAGTACTTC.

In its sample, this clone was seen once. The chain combines TRBV27 with TRBJ2-2; TRBD2 matches at 14 bases. There are 18 residues in the CDR3. Trimming cost V 4 bases and J 6 bases; bases outside gene matches: 10. Germline CDR1 MNHEY, CDR2 SMNVEV (reference sequence). The CDR3 coding sequence is TGTGCCAGCAGTTCAAGACTAGCGGGAGGGCCAGGGCCCGGGGAGCTGTTTTTT. This gives the protein CASSSRLAGGPGPGELFF.

V gene TRBV10-2 combines with J gene TRBJ1-1; no clear D gene. The V end lost 8 bases, the J end lost 4 bases, and 17 bases lay between the germline ends. The germline CDR1 and CDR2 sequences are WSHSY and SAAADI. CDR3 size: 14 residues. The CDR3 is CASLTGEGITEAFF. The CDR3 DNA reads TGCGCCAGCCTGACGGGCGAGGGTATCACTGAAGCTTTCTTT.